These 30 T cell receptor beta chains share one sample of origin, sequenced in a study of shared clonotypes between healthy human individuals (dated by TCRdb to 2018 to 2020). Library preparation used the immunoSEQ multiplex PCR assay. TCRdb obtained this table from immuneACCESS and retained in-frame rearrangements with V and J assigned. These tables miss some clones; where compared with another copy, unresolved V genes account for less than half of the shortfall, and the remainder is unexplained. This sample gives 1 million to 1.2 million clones in total; 70% to 80% of them show up just once. The top ten clones comprise approximately 0.95% of the sample. The specimen sequenced was memory CD4+ T cells from PBMCs. This sample's cell subset or site label indicates: CD45RA-negative fraction. These receptor sequences come from a young man in good health. Some clones in this sample may be carry-over from other donors' samples.

V gene TRBV7-2 combines with J gene TRBJ1-1, with 9 bases matching TRBD1. The V gene end was trimmed by 3 bases and the J gene end by 4 bases; junction bases not matched to a gene: 3. The CDR3 covers 14 residues. Germline CDR1 reads SGHTA; CDR2 reads FQGNSA. CDR3 region: CASSLYRGPTEAFF. CDR3 sequence (DNA): TGTGCCAGCAGCTTGTACAGGGGGCCCACTGAAGCTTTCTTT. Looking up the rest from reference TRBV7-2 and TRBJ1-1 gives the full variable domain: GAGVSQSPSNKVTEKGKDVELRCDPISGHTALYWYRQSLGQGLEFLIYFQGNSAPDKSGLPSDRFSAERTGGSVSTLTIQRTQQEDSAVYLCASSLYRGPTEAFFGQGTRLTVV.

The V call is TRBV5-6, the J call TRBJ2-5, with D perhaps matching TRBD1 or TRBD2 (5 bases each). Germline lookup yields CDR1 SGHDT and CDR2 YYEEEE. The CDR3 length is 12 residues. The V gene lost 4 bases and the J gene lost 5 bases, with 9 bases spanning the gap. The CDR3 loop reads CASSAGTETQYF. The CDR3 region has the DNA TGTGCCAGCAGCGCCGGGACGGAGACCCAGTACTTC.

The gene calls are TRBV5-4 and TRBJ1-2, with 12 bases aligning to TRBD1. CDR1 is SGHNT, CDR2 YYREEE, per germline (reference sequence). The CDR3 is 15 residues long. Losses at the gene ends were 4 bases for V and 7 bases for J; bases not matched to a gene: 8. This CDR3 reads CASSVTGQGAGGYTF. Written as DNA, the CDR3 is TGTGCCAGCAGCGTAACGGGACAGGGGGCAGGTGGCTACACCTTC.

This clone showed up just a few times. This sequence joins TRBV11-2 and TRBJ2-7; 8 bases match TRBD2. This CDR3 contains 14 residues. The V segment lost 5 bases and the J segment 2 bases; nucleotides outside the gene matches: 5. Germline V gene data show CDR1 as SGHAT and CDR2 as FQNNGV. The CDR3 protein is CASSPTSGPYEQYF. For the CDR3, the DNA is TGTGCCAGCAGCCCCACTAGCGGACCCTACGAGCAGTACTTC.

This clone was detected once. The chain links TRBV9 to TRBJ2-3; D gene uncertain. Trimming stripped 2 bases from V and 5 bases from J, with 9 bases between. CDR1 SGDLS and CDR2 YYNGEE come from the germline V gene. The CDR3 sequence is 13 residues long. CDR3 protein: CASSVYLGDTQYF. The CDR3, as DNA: TGTGCCAGCAGCGTCTACCTCGGAGATACGCAGTATTTT.

As for this clone: Other DNA variants within this sample encode the same CDR3. The gene calls are TRBV5-1 and TRBJ1-1; TRBD1 might be the D (5 bases). V dropped 0 bases and J dropped 3 bases, with 9 bases sitting between them. The CDR3 is made up of 14 amino acids. Germline assignment: CDR1 SGHRS and CDR2 YFSETQ. The DNA for the CDR3 is TGCGCCAGCAGCTTGGGAACAGGATACACTGAAGCTTTCTTT. Protein sequence: CASSLGTGYTEAFF.

The V and J genes are TRBV7-2 and TRBJ2-7, with D hard to call. Trimming cost V 2 bases and J 0 bases, with 8 bases left between them. This CDR3 is built from 14 residues. Germline loops: CDR1 SGHTA, CDR2 FQGNSA. The chain's CDR3 is CASSLSSGSYEQYF. In nucleotides, the CDR3 is TGTGCCAGCAGCTTATCATCTGGCTCCTACGAGCAGTACTTC.

V usage is TRBV4-1 and J usage is TRBJ2-1; possibly TRBD1 for D (5 bases). V was pared by 4 bases and J by 15 bases, with 16 bases between. The CDR3 consists of 12 residues. Germline CDR1 is MGHRA and CDR2 is YSYEKL. The CDR3 DNA reads as TGCGCCAGCAGCCTCCCTCAGGGCGCTAGGTTCTTC. This translates into CASSLPQGARFF.

This clone was observed a single time. The V and J genes are TRBV30 and TRBJ2-7, with unresolved D. This CDR3 has 15 residues. The V end was cut by 0 bases, the J end by 4 bases, with 16 bases between. Germline assignment: CDR1 GTSNPN and CDR2 SVGIG (reference sequence). CDR3 sequence reads: CAWSVAQLLLYEQYF. DNA for the CDR3: TGTGCCTGGAGTGTTGCTCAGCTTCTCCTTTACGAGCAGTACTTC.

The chain links TRBV7-9 to TRBJ1-4, with 7 bases lining up with TRBD1. The CDR3 runs to 18 residues. The V gene end was trimmed by 7 bases and the J gene end by 0 bases; junction bases not matched to a gene: 14. Germline assignment: CDR1 SEHNR and CDR2 FQNEAQ (reference sequence). This CDR3 is CASTNMGHRGPTNEKLFF. CDR3 coding DNA: TGTGCCAGCACCAACATGGGGCACAGGGGTCCAACTAATGAAAAACTGTTTTTT. Full variable domain (rest looked up from reference TRBV7-9 and TRBJ1-4): DTGVSQNPRHKITKRGQNVTFRCDPISEHNRLYWYRQTLGQGPEFLTYFQNEAQLEKSRLLSDRFSAERPKGSFSTLEIQRTEQGDSAMYLCASTNMGHRGPTNEKLFFGSGTQLSVL.

J is TRBJ2-1 and V is TRBV5-1; TRBD1 agrees at 7 bases. Per germline, CDR1 SGHRS and CDR2 YFSETQ. The CDR3 is made up of 16 amino acids. With V trimmed by 1 base and J by 10 bases, 14 bases remained unmatched. The CDR3 sequence: CASSLILTGNTDEQFF. CDR3 nucleotides: TGCGCCAGCAGCTTGATATTGACAGGGAATACGGACGAGCAGTTCTTC. The variable domain in full, with the rest retrieved from reference TRBV5-1 and TRBJ2-1, is KAGVTQTPRYLIKTRGQQVTLSCSPISGHRSVSWYQQTPGQGLQFLFEYFSETQRNKGNFPGRFSGRQFSNSRSEMNVSTLELGDSALYLCASSLILTGNTDEQFFGPGTRLTVL.

V usage is TRBV5-1 and J usage is TRBJ1-3; D gene uncertain. The CDR3 contains 16 residues. The germline V gene has CDR1 SGHRS and CDR2 YFSETQ. The ends were cut back, 4 bases at V and 0 bases at J, with 14 bases in the middle. CDR3 nucleotides: TGCGCCAGCAGCCCAGATCTGGTAGTCTCTGGAAACACCATATATTTT. Translation: CASSPDLVVSGNTIYF.

The chain uses TRBV27 and TRBJ2-7; no clear D. Trimming took 2 bases from V and 3 from J, leaving 11 bases between them. CDR1 MNHEY and CDR2 SMNVEV come from the germline V gene (reference sequence). CDR3 length: 14 residues. As DNA, the CDR3 is TGTGCCAGCAGTTTAAGATTTTGGGGCTACGAGCAGTACTTC. Its protein product is CASSLRFWGYEQYF.

In this sample, this clone turned up a few times. The sample contains more than one DNA sequence encoding this CDR3. This chain joins TRBV29-1 and TRBJ1-2; a possible D gene is TRBD1 (5 bases). This CDR3 is 13 amino acids long. V lost 5 bases and J lost 0, with 10 bases in between. CDR1 is SQVTM, CDR2 ANQGSEA, per germline. CDR3 protein: CSVPTGSNYGYTF. CDR3 bases: TGCAGCGTTCCCACAGGATCTAACTATGGCTACACCTTC.

The V and J genes are TRBV28 and TRBJ2-7, with D possibly called TRBD1 or TRBD2 (6 bases each). CDR3 length equals 12 residues. CDR1 and CDR2 from the germline V gene are MDHEN and SYDVKM. Trimming took off 8 bases at V and 6 bases at J, with 14 bases between the two ends. As DNA, the CDR3 is TGTGCCAGCGGACAGCGGGCTACCGAGCAGTACTTC. It translates to CASGQRATEQYF.

The CDR3 coding sequence is TGTGCCAGTCCAAAGGGGGTGGAGGGGCCGAACACCGGGGAGCTGTTTTTT. Amino acids: CASPKGVEGPNTGELFF. This sequence joins TRBV28 and TRBJ2-2; D is tentatively TRBD1 or TRBD2 (6 bases each). CDR1 and CDR2 (germline): MDHEN, SYDVKM. Trimming took 9 bases from V and 0 from J, leaving 20 bases between them. The CDR3 consists of 17 residues.

The gene calls are TRBV28 and TRBJ1-2; TRBD1 might be the D (5 bases). Per germline, CDR1 MDHEN and CDR2 SYDVKM. V was trimmed by 5 bases and J by 5 bases, leaving 15 bases between them. The CDR3 covers 14 residues. CDR3 nucleotide sequence: TGTGCCAGCAGTACCGACAGACAAATTTATGGCTACACCTTC. Protein product: CASSTDRQIYGYTF.

V usage is TRBV4-1 and J usage is TRBJ2-5, with D perhaps matching TRBD1 or TRBD2 (5 bases each). The germline V gene encodes CDR1 MGHRA and CDR2 YSYEKL. The CDR3 extends over 15 amino acids. The V end was cut by 0 bases, the J end by 5 bases, with 13 bases between. CDR3 coding DNA: TGCGCCAGCAGCCAAGATTTCGGGGCTTGGGAGACCCAGTACTTC. This encodes CASSQDFGAWETQYF.

This clone has a single count. The chain employs TRBV29-1 and TRBJ1-5; no definite D call. The CDR3 loop spans 12 amino acids. Trimming left V 4 bases short and J 7 bases short, with 11 bases between. CDR1 SQVTM and CDR2 ANQGSEA come from the germline V gene. CDR3 region: CSVGGPRQPQHF. The CDR3 DNA follows: TGCAGCGTTGGAGGGCCGAGGCAGCCCCAGCATTTT.

V usage is TRBV2 and J usage is TRBJ1-5; 7 positions agree with TRBD1. V shed 7 bases, J shed 5 bases, and the junction held 5 bases outside the gene matches. Looked up from germline, CDR1 is SNHLY and CDR2 is FYNNEI. This CDR3 contains 13 residues. The CDR3 sequence is CASTAGGYQPQHF. DNA of the CDR3: TGTGCCAGCACTGCAGGGGGTTATCAGCCCCAGCATTTT.

The gene calls are TRBV5-4 and TRBJ2-5; the D gene could be TRBD1 or TRBD2 (5 bases each). The CDR3 runs to 13 residues. Trimming cost V 3 bases and J 3 bases, with 9 bases left between them. Germline assignment: CDR1 SGHNT and CDR2 YYREEE (reference sequence). The CDR3 sequence is CASSSGPKETQYF. DNA of the CDR3: TGTGCCAGCAGCTCGGGACCAAAAGAGACCCAGTACTTC.

A few counts support this clone. The genes are TRBV30 and TRBJ1-6; the D is unclear. The CDR3 has 14 residues. Trimming took off 2 bases at V and 0 bases at J, with 5 bases between the two ends. The germline V gene has CDR1 GTSNPN and CDR2 SVGIG (reference sequence). CDR3 sequence: CAWSIGSYNSPLHF. The CDR3 DNA sequence: TGTGCCTGGAGTATCGGCTCCTATAATTCACCCCTCCACTTT.

This clone is a singleton in its sample. The chain combines TRBV25-1 with TRBJ2-1; the D gene is possibly TRBD2 (5 bases). The CDR3 contains 14 residues. The germline V gene encodes CDR1 MGHDK and CDR2 SYGVNS. V was cut by 6 bases and J by 10 bases, with 19 bases left in between. Written as DNA, the CDR3 is TGTGCCAGCAGCCCCATGGGAGAGTATGGCGAGCAGTTCTTC. It specifies CASSPMGEYGEQFF.

On this clone: Other DNA sequences in the sample encode the same CDR3. The chain has TRBV11-2 and TRBJ1-6, with 7 bases fitting TRBD1. J lost 5 bases, V lost 0 bases, and 1 base had no gene match. Germline lookup yields CDR1 SGHAT and CDR2 FQNNGV. The CDR3 runs 15 residues. CDR3 DNA sequence: TGTGCCAGCAGCTTAGACGGACAGGATAATTCACCCCTCCACTTT. This encodes CASSLDGQDNSPLHF.

The table lists this clone with a few counts. This chain links TRBV6-1 with TRBJ1-5; 7 bases line up with TRBD1. This CDR3 spans 14 amino acids. The germline gives CDR1 MNHNS, CDR2 SASEGT. The junction had 4 bases not matched to a gene; V was cut back by 5 bases and J by 3 bases. The CDR3 bases are TGTGCCAGCAGTCCGACAGGGAACAATCAGCCCCAGCATTTT. This translates into CASSPTGNNQPQHF.

Comments on this clone: A much larger clone lies a single base off, so this may be a read error. The sample holds other DNA sequences that translate to the same CDR3. The chain carries TRBV20-1 and TRBJ1-1; no clear D gene. Germline assignment: CDR1 DFQATT and CDR2 SNEGSKA (reference sequence). The V end lost 3 bases, the J end lost 0 bases, and 2 bases lay between the germline ends. This CDR3 region has 11 residues. The CDR3 here is CSARLNTEAFF. The CDR3 DNA reads as TGCAGTGCTAGGCTGAACACTGAAGCTTTCTTT.

The chain employs TRBV10-2 and TRBJ1-5; 10 nucleotides agree with TRBD1. Germline V gene data show CDR1 as WSHSY and CDR2 as SAAADI. V gave up 6 bases and J gave up 2 bases; unmatched junction bases: 7. The CDR3 extends over 16 amino acids. The CDR3 nucleotides are TGCGCCAGCAGCCGGACGGGGACAGGGGGCAATCAGCCCCAGCATTTT. It translates to CASSRTGTGGNQPQHF.

This chain joins TRBV29-1 and TRBJ1-3; a possible D gene is TRBD1 (5 bases). Germline V lookup: CDR1 SQVTM, CDR2 ANQGSEA. The CDR3 has 15 residues. V lost 1 base and J 0 bases, leaving 10 bases between the germline ends. CDR3 sequence (DNA): TGCAGCGTTGAAGGTGGGGGGACCTCTGGAAACACCATATATTTT. Protein: CSVEGGGTSGNTIYF.

This sequence joins TRBV7-9 and TRBJ2-1, with 10 bases aligning to TRBD2. The CDR3 has 15 residues. Germline loops: CDR1 SEHNR, CDR2 FQNEAQ (reference sequence). V gave up 2 bases and J gave up 7 bases; unmatched junction bases: 5. DNA for the CDR3: TGTGCCAGCAGCTTAATAACTAGCGGGAATAATGAGCAGTTCTTC. This sequence encodes CASSLITSGNNEQFF.

The chain has TRBV27 and TRBJ2-7, with unresolved D. This CDR3 has 15 amino acids. Between the trimmed V and J ends, which lost 0 bases and 3 bases, there was a span of 12 bases. Per the germline V gene, CDR1 is MNHEY and CDR2 is SMNVEV (reference sequence). The CDR3 DNA sequence: TGTGCCAGCAGTTTATCGGGCTCCCCAATCTACGAGCAGTACTTC. It specifies CASSLSGSPIYEQYF.